The present entry profiles one TCR beta chain with its context. The V end lost 4 bases, the J end lost 3 bases, and 6 bases lay between the germline ends. The CDR3 totals 12 residues. Germline CDR1 is GTSNPN and CDR2 is SVGIG (reference sequence). This entry comes from a study of long-term antiretroviral therapy in people with HIV. Runs used v3.0 of the immunoSEQ assay and were done at survey level. Using immunoSEQ multiplex PCR, the repertoire was profiled, and TCRdb retains in-frame clones only, with some absent. The profile shows around 20,000 clones, 80% to 90% of them singletons. This TCR was sampled from a woman under 30 with HIV. Material: unsorted PBMCs, obtained 0.6 years after starting antiretroviral therapy. This chain links TRBV30 with TRBJ2-2, with D hard to call. The CDR3 region is CAWMTDTGELFF. CDR3 DNA sequence: TGTGCCTGGATGACGGACACCGGGGAGCTGTTTTTT.